This T cell receptor beta chain was sequenced in a study of blood T cell repertoires in COVID-19 (TCRdb year 2020). About the study as a whole: Samples covering the acute and convalescent phases of COVID-19 were provided by collaborators in the United States, Italy and Spain. The material from the prospective study consisted of cDNA or gDNA derived from T cells, B-cell-depleted T cells, or PBMCs. Subjects who had been exposed to COVID-19, were actively infected with it, or had recovered from it provided the deeply sampled blood TCRbeta repertoires that made up the dataset. The repertoires were made available in a free public database intended to serve as a resource for research on the immune response to SARS-CoV-2. Samples came from the ongoing ImmuneRACE study (first 160 participants) plus 1,254 subjects from 6 global collaborators. A de-identified subject ID, COVID-19 status, age in years and sex were almost always included in the sample metadata. Where HLA class I and class II types were available, the types were taken from metadata supplied by the sample provider, not from assay-based typing.

Counted from cysteine to phenylalanine, this CDR3 has 15 amino acids. Just CDR3 DNA is preserved here, 45 bases in frame from base 1. Deletion took 4 bases off V and 2 bases off J, with a span of 15 bases between the germline ends. For CDR1 and CDR2, the germline V gene lists SGDLS and YYNGEE. This clone appeared once. No antigen is known for it. Base-call qualities are not available, and no considerably larger clone is one nucleotide away. The immunoSEQ Assay, a bias-controlled multiplex PCR, was used to amplify TCRbeta CDR3 regions from genomic DNA. In the paper's pipeline: Nucleated cell counts per sample were estimated from amplification of reference gene primers within the assay. To quantify the absolute abundance of each unique TCRbeta CDR3 rearrangement, sequence reads were collapsed and filtered. For each sample, productive Simpson clonality was calculated by taking the square root of Simpson's diversity index across productive rearrangements. TCRdb limited this immuneACCESS table to in-frame rearrangements with V and J called. A share of clones is missing; checked studies link under half to unresolved V genes, and the rest is unexplained. V and J calls plus clone size are reproduced from that table; the DNA served to infer D and trimming. In this sample the table shows about 160,000 clones, approximately 85% of which occur a single time. Jointly, the top ten make up around 8% of the sample.

The full study reports these points: Clinical and demographic metadata were provided uncurated, with the amount varying by source and participant.

At one collaborating source in Seattle, patients were enrolled during active infection and were followed longitudinally through the course of disease. Each collaborating institution followed its own protocols to collect whole blood in K2EDTA tubes. For TCRbeta analysis, collaborators shipped samples in one of three forms: frozen whole blood, isolated PBMCs, or DNA extracted from either of those sample types. Recombination linked TRBV9 to TRBJ1-1; TRBD1 might be the D gene, on 6 matching bases. This clonotype was sampled from a woman aged 60-75 years with COVID-19, enrolled during active disease. Sequencing was performed on peripheral blood. The CDR3 has the sequence CASSPHGDTNTEAFF. The bases are TGTGCCAGCAGCCCCCATGGGGACACCAACACTGAAGCTTTCTTT.